A selection of T cell receptor beta chains follows, all from one sample in a study of T cell responses to AZD1222 COVID-19 vaccine. Clones were sequenced by immunoSEQ multiplex PCR, and TCRdb holds only the in-frame ones, with some missing. The sample gives roughly 140,000 clones, roughly 88% of which show up once; 1.9% is in the top ten. The material sequenced was peripheral blood, taken 28 days after the second AZD1222 dose. These receptors were taken from an adult who received the AZD1222 COVID-19 vaccine. Each CDR3 is given with its conserved first and last residue. D genes are given only for firm matches. Size tells how often a clone was seen (once, few, many) or the class of an expanded clone, and some rows leave it out.

D	V	size	J	CDR3	DNA
-	TRBV29-1	-	TRBJ2-7	CSVYSVGYEQYF	TGCAGCGTCTACAGTGTAGGGTACGAGCAGTACTTC
-	TRBV7-2	-	TRBJ2-3	CASSLVGGRTDTQYF	TGTGCCAGCAGCTTAGTAGGGGGTAGGACAGATACGCAGTATTTT
-	TRBV7-8	-	TRBJ1-4	CASSRRQGLNEKLFF	TGTGCCAGCAGCCGAAGACAAGGCCTTAATGAAAAACTGTTTTTT
TRBD1	TRBV5-8	once	TRBJ1-1	CASSSGTGVAFF	TGTGCCAGCAGCTCAGGGACAGGGGTGGCTTTCTTT
TRBD2	TRBV5-1	-	TRBJ2-1	CASSLTSGSYEQFF	TGCGCCAGCAGCTTAACTAGCGGGAGCTATGAGCAGTTCTTC
-	TRBV6-6	many	TRBJ1-2	CASSPQTGYGYTF	TGTGCCAGCAGCCCTCAGACAGGTTATGGCTACACCTTC
TRBD1	TRBV5-1	-	TRBJ1-2	CASSPGQGMYGYTF	TGCGCCAGCAGCCCGGGACAGGGGATGTATGGCTACACCTTC
-	TRBV2	-	TRBJ1-2	CASSEAMGSGYTF	TGTGCCAGCAGTGAAGCGATGGGCTCTGGCTACACCTTC
-	TRBV30	-	TRBJ2-1	CAWSPSNEQFF	TGTGCCTGGAGCCCTTCCAATGAGCAGTTCTTC
-	TRBV9	-	TRBJ2-1	CASSVGVGSSYNEQFF	TGTGCCAGCAGCGTAGGGGTCGGATCGTCCTACAATGAGCAGTTCTTC
-	TRBV7-3	-	TRBJ2-5	CASSFRGGQETQYF	TGTGCCAGCAGCTTCAGGGGGGGGCAAGAGACCCAGTACTTC
TRBD1	TRBV18	-	TRBJ1-2	CASSNAGQSLGGYTF	TGTGCCAGCTCGAACGCGGGACAGAGTCTTGGCGGCTACACCTTC
-	TRBV6-5	-	TRBJ1-5	CASIQRGSNQPQHF	TGTGCCAGCATTCAACGGGGTAGCAATCAGCCCCAGCATTTT
-	TRBV7-8	-	TRBJ1-2	CASSLGTEPDYGYTF	TGTGCCAGCAGCTTGGGGACGGAACCGGACTATGGCTACACCTTC
TRBD2	TRBV7-7	-	TRBJ2-1	CASSLGREVNEQFF	TGTGCTAGCAGCTTAGGGCGGGAGGTTAATGAGCAGTTCTTC
-	TRBV28	-	TRBJ2-7	CASSNPWASEQYF	TGTGCCAGCAGCAACCCATGGGCTTCCGAGCAGTACTTC
-	TRBV4-1	-	TRBJ2-3	CASSPRIPAGRTLDTQYF	TGCGCCAGCAGCCCCCGAATCCCGGCGGGAAGGACCCTGGATACGCAGTATTTT
-	TRBV7-9	-	TRBJ1-1	CASSLALGGAFF	TGTGCCAGCAGCTTAGCCCTAGGTGGAGCTTTCTTT
-	TRBV19	-	TRBJ2-7	CASSTRGSRYEQYF	TGTGCCAGTAGTACTCGCGGGTCCCGCTACGAGCAGTACTTC
TRBD2	TRBV5-1	-	TRBJ2-1	CASSHGRGSLGNEQFF	TGCGCCAGCAGCCATGGACGCGGGAGTTTAGGCAATGAGCAGTTCTTC
-	TRBV5-1	-	TRBJ2-2	CASLGVTGELFF	TGCGCCAGTCTAGGGGTAACCGGGGAGCTGTTTTTT
-	TRBV7-9	-	TRBJ1-3	CASSQGEGLEDTIYF	TGTGCCAGCAGCCAAGGTGAAGGTCTGGAAGACACCATATATTTT
TRBD2	TRBV6-5	-	TRBJ2-1	CASSYGLAGVYNEQFF	TGTGCCAGCAGTTACGGACTAGCGGGAGTCTACAATGAGCAGTTCTTC
-	TRBV2	-	TRBJ1-4	CASSNQGDVEKLFF	TGTGCCAGCAGTAATCAGGGTGACGTTGAAAAACTGTTTTTT
TRBD2	TRBV7-2	-	TRBJ2-4	CASSSPTSGGKNIQYF	TGTGCCAGCAGCTCCCCGACTAGCGGGGGGAAAAACATTCAGTACTTC
-	TRBV5-6	-	TRBJ1-2	CASRYNRNNYGYTF	TGTGCCAGCAGATACAATCGGAATAACTATGGCTACACCTTC
TRBD2	TRBV7-2	-	TRBJ2-3	CASSLAGGGLDTQYF	TGTGCCAGCAGCTTGGCCGGGGGGGGGCTAGATACGCAGTATTTT
-	TRBV5-1	-	TRBJ2-1	CASSASGPAYNEQFF	TGCGCCAGCAGCGCCTCGGGACCAGCCTACAATGAGCAGTTCTTC
-	TRBV19	-	TRBJ2-3	CASIPGNTATDTQYF	TGTGCCAGTATTCCCGGGAACACTGCCACAGATACGCAGTATTTT
-	TRBV5-1	once	TRBJ2-3	CASSSDGTDTQYF	TGCGCCAGCAGCTCCGACGGTACAGATACGCAGTATTTT
-	TRBV30	-	TRBJ2-2	CAWSLGDTGELFF	TGTGCCTGGAGTCTAGGCGACACCGGGGAGCTGTTTTTT
TRBD1	TRBV11-2	-	TRBJ2-5	CASSLSGTVRMETQYF	TGTGCCAGCAGCTTATCCGGGACAGTGAGAATGGAGACCCAGTACTTC
-	TRBV19	-	TRBJ1-2	CASSIGQSHGYTF	TGTGCCAGTAGTATAGGTCAGAGCCATGGCTACACCTTC
-	TRBV6-5	-	TRBJ1-1	CASKPGPETEAFF	TGTGCCAGCAAGCCAGGGCCAGAAACTGAAGCTTTCTTT
-	TRBV6-4	once	TRBJ2-2	CASSVDGPNTGELFF	TGTGCCAGCAGTGTGGACGGACCGAACACCGGGGAGCTGTTTTTT
-	TRBV9	-	TRBJ2-4	CASNSAGLSGNIQYF	TGTGCCAGCAATTCGGCAGGGTTGTCTGGAAACATTCAGTACTTC
-	TRBV6-7	-	TRBJ1-4	CASIKKPTNEKLFF	TGTGCCAGCATAAAAAAACCAACTAATGAAAAACTGTTTTTT
-	TRBV6-5	-	TRBJ1-3	CASSYDHGNTIYF	TGTGCCAGCAGTTACGACCATGGGAACACCATATATTTT
-	TRBV6-2/TRBV6-3	-	TRBJ1-5	CASSPDRDQPQHF	TGTGCCAGCAGCCCTGACAGAGATCAGCCCCAGCATTTT
-	TRBV2	-	TRBJ1-2	CASRQALNGYTF	TGTGCCAGTCGACAGGCGCTCAATGGCTACACCTTC
TRBD1	TRBV7-2	-	TRBJ1-5	CASSLQGDQPQHF	TGTGCCAGCAGTTTACAGGGGGATCAGCCCCAGCATTTT
-	TRBV6-1	-	TRBJ2-3	CASSEEGERTNTDTQYF	TGTGCCAGCAGTGAAGAAGGGGAGCGGACCAACACAGATACGCAGTATTTT